This T cell receptor beta chain is drawn from a study of molecular identifiers for immune sequencing clone quantification. General study findings and limits: Beyond 20 RNA copies, clones held over 98% of effector molecules, compared with under 1% in naive cells.

MiXCR, run by TCRdb on the PCR reads, gives a single entry per CDR3 protein. The sample contains over 600,000 distinct CDR3 sequences, roughly 21% of which appear only once. At least ten counts were recorded for this clonotype. What it binds is unknown. Trimming removed 0 bases from V and 4 bases from J, with 15 bases in between. CDR1 and CDR2 from the germline V gene are LGHNA and YSLEER. This CDR3 region has 16 residues. The sequence was obtained from a human donor in good health. Some libraries in this study had Jurkat cell RNA spiked in. The chain joins TRBV4-3 to TRBJ1-1, with a weak D call TRBD1 (6 bases). Material: naive CD8+ T cells from blood, with Jurkat cell RNA spiked in. Subset denoted: FACS-sorted CD8+CD4-CCR7+CD45RA+ naive T cells. CDR3 amino acids: CASSQDGGPASTEAFF. DNA for the CDR3: TGCGCCAGCAGCCAAGACGGGGGGCCGGCTAGCACTGAAGCTTTCTTT.